The 2 T cell receptor beta chains below come from one sample, sequenced in a study of beta chain features in type 1 diabetes (dated by TCRdb to between 2018 and 2020). Library preparation used the immunoSEQ multiplex PCR assay. The High Capacity cDNA Reverse Transcription Kit was used to reverse transcribe all of the isolated RNA, meaning that expressed TCRB transcripts were what got sequenced. As stored in TCRdb, this immuneACCESS dataset retains in-frame rearrangements with V and J assigned. A fraction of the clones does not appear; measured against another copy, unresolved V genes explain less than half of the discrepancy, and the remainder lacks a known reason. This sample lists about 360,000 clones; about 12% were detected once. Roughly 0.017% of the sample is in the top ten clones. Sequencing was done on a sample of naive CD4+ T cells from blood. Read against the paper, the sample's cell subset or site label means: true naive CD4+ T cells. The receptors originated from a man younger than 35 in good health.

This clone has only a few counts. The genes are TRBV28 and TRBJ1-5, with D perhaps matching TRBD1 (5 bases). CDR3 length equals 15 residues. CDR1 and CDR2 from the germline V gene are MDHEN and SYDVKM. V lost 4 bases and J 4 bases, leaving 14 bases between the germline ends. This chain's CDR3 is CASSSGSWANQPQHF. The CDR3 coding sequence is TGTGCCAGCAGTTCAGGGTCCTGGGCGAATCAGCCCCAGCATTTT.

This clone has just a few counts. The rearrangement uses TRBV7-9 and TRBJ1-3; possible D gene TRBD1, 6 bases. The CDR3 runs to 17 residues. Deletions cut 1 base from V and 7 bases from J, with 20 bases between. CDR1 SEHNR and CDR2 FQNEAQ come from the germline V gene (reference sequence). The CDR3 is CASSLVLQGQMWNTIYF. CDR3 nucleotide sequence: TGTGCCAGCAGCTTAGTTCTTCAAGGACAGATGTGGAACACCATATATTTT.